These 10 T cell receptor beta chains came from one sample sequenced in a study of blood T cell repertoires in COVID-19. Profiling relied on immunoSEQ multiplex PCR, and the TCRdb table lists in-frame clones only, not all of them. The sample contains under 200,000 clones, roughly 83% of which appear only once. The sample comprised PBMCs or T cells enriched from blood (not recorded which). The receptors shown here come from a man in his forties or fifties with acute COVID-19.

J is TRBJ1-2 and V is TRBV3-1 (or the pseudogene TRBV3-2); D is possibly TRBD1 (5 bases). The CDR3 runs 14 residues. Trimming pared 0 bases from V and 8 bases from J, leaving 13 bases between. Per the germline V gene, CDR1 is LGHDT and CDR2 is YNNKEL (reference sequence). DNA of the CDR3: TGTGCCAGCAGCCAAGACGCGGGACCTGAGGGCTACACCTTC. The encoded protein is CASSQDAGPEGYTF.

V gene TRBV3-1 (or the pseudogene TRBV3-2) combines with J gene TRBJ1-2; D gene ambiguous. There are 14 residues in the CDR3. Per germline, CDR1 LGHDT and CDR2 YNNKEL (reference sequence). Trimming removed 2 bases at V and 4 bases at J, with 11 bases between. CDR3 coding DNA: TGTGCCAGCAGCCAAAGAGGGCTGGTCTATGGCTACACCTTC. Translated, it gives CASSQRGLVYGYTF.

The genes are TRBV5-1 and TRBJ2-5, with 7 bases that match TRBD1. The CDR3 contains 14 residues. Germline CDR1 and CDR2: SGHRS and YFSETQ. Trimming removed 6 bases from V and 4 bases from J; junction bases left unmatched: 9. The CDR3 nucleotides read TGCGCCAGCACGACAGGGCCGGGTAGAGAGACCCAGTACTTC. Its translation is CASTTGPGRETQYF.

The J gene is TRBJ2-7, the V gene TRBV19, with 7 bases fitting TRBD1. Germline trimming cut 4 bases from V and 6 bases from J; bases unmatched to any gene: 3. Germline V CDR1 and CDR2: LNHDA, SQIVND (reference sequence). The CDR3 is made up of 12 amino acids. The CDR3 sequence: CASSNRGGEQYF. CDR3 sequence (DNA): TGTGCCAGTAGTAACAGGGGTGGCGAGCAGTACTTC.

V usage is TRBV10-3 and J usage is TRBJ1-6, with 7 bases that match TRBD1. The germline V gene encodes CDR1 ENHRY and CDR2 SYGVKD. The CDR3 totals 13 residues. J lost 10 bases, V lost 11 bases, and 11 bases had no gene match. The CDR3 DNA reads TGTGCCGCCAACACAGGGGAAGGATCACCCCTCCACTTT. This codes for CAANTGEGSPLHF.

This chain connects TRBV5-1 to TRBJ2-3; possible D gene TRBD2, 6 bases. CDR1 is SGHRS, CDR2 YFSETQ, per germline. V lost 2 bases and J lost 0, with 13 bases in between. This CDR3 is 16 amino acids long. This CDR3 is CASSFTIADSTDTQYF. The CDR3 DNA follows: TGCGCCAGCAGCTTTACAATAGCGGATAGCACAGATACGCAGTATTTT.

The chain carries TRBV18 and TRBJ2-7; TRBD2 matches at 7 bases. CDR1 KGHSH and CDR2 LQKENI come from the germline V gene. The CDR3 contains 14 residues. V lost 6 bases, J lost 2 bases, and 7 bases stayed unmatched. CDR3 coding DNA: TGTGCCAGCTCCCCCGGGACTACCACCTACGAGCAGTACTTC. It translates to CASSPGTTTYEQYF.

The V call is TRBV2, the J call TRBJ1-5; 8 bases are a match to TRBD1. The V segment lost 8 bases and the J segment 7 bases; nucleotides outside the gene matches: 10. The V gene's germline CDR1 is SNHLY and CDR2 FYNNEI. CDR3 size: 14 residues. CDR3 residues: CASARQGMGQPQHF. The DNA of the CDR3 is TGTGCCAGCGCCCGACAGGGGATGGGGCAGCCCCAGCATTTT.

The rearrangement uses TRBV14 and TRBJ1-3, with a possible D match to TRBD1 (6 bases). The CDR3 covers 13 residues. The V end was cut by 4 bases, the J end by 5 bases, with 9 bases between. Germline CDR1 is SGHDN and CDR2 is FVKESK. The CDR3, as DNA: TGTGCCAGCAGCCGGGACACCAGAAACACCATATATTTT. Amino acids: CASSRDTRNTIYF.

The chain couples TRBV5-1 to TRBJ2-3; 11 nucleotides match TRBD2. Germline V CDR1 and CDR2: SGHRS, YFSETQ. Trimming at V came to 2 bases and at J to 11 bases, leaving 19 bases not matched to a gene. The CDR3 loop spans 18 amino acids. The CDR3 DNA follows: TGCGCCAGCAGCTTAGACTCCGGGACTAGCGGATACAGATATATGCAGTATTTT. This translates into CASSLDSGTSGYRYMQYF. Together with reference TRBV5-1 and TRBJ2-3, the CDR3 gives the full variable domain: KAGVTQTPRYLIKTRGQQVTLSCSPISGHRSVSWYQQTPGQGLQFLFEYFSETQRNKGNFPGRFSGRQFSNSRSEMNVSTLELGDSALYLCASSLDSGTSGYRYMQYFGPGTRLTVL.